This T cell receptor (beta chain) derives from a study of T cell repertoires in aging, cancer and after chemotherapy. Study information: Over several months to years, re-sampled healthy donor repertoires clearly shared clones. The whole study produced a dataset of roughly 8.8 million TCR reads.

Peripheral blood genomic DNA, not sorted cells or RNA, was the template. A mixed TRB-A/B primer pool amplified rearranged TRB by multiplex touch-down PCR. TCRdb processed the multiplex PCR reads anew with MiXCR; each CDR3 protein has one entry. The sample carries around 12,000 distinct CDR3 sequences, about 25% recorded once. This clonotype turned up a few times. The antigen remains undetermined. Whole-study findings and limits: Rebound thymic output was suggested by rising median generation probability during chemotherapy in each cancer cohort.

The CDR3 loop spans 17 amino acids. Germline lookup yields CDR1 DFQATT and CDR2 SNEGSKA (reference sequence). J lost 0 bases, V lost 5 bases, and 11 bases had no gene match. Sequencing used blood. The sequence came from a human donor in good health. The chain links TRBV20-1 to TRBJ1-4, with 8 bases fitting TRBD1. CDR3 in amino acids: CSAVPGGMLSTNEKLFF. In DNA, the CDR3 is TGCAGTGCTGTACCAGGGGGCATGTTATCAACTAATGAAAAACTGTTTTTT.